One sample yielded the 24 T cell receptor beta chains listed below, sequenced in a study of T cell responses to AZD1222 COVID-19 vaccine. The protocol was immunoSEQ multiplex PCR, while the TCRdb copy is restricted to in-frame clones and leaves out a portion. The table includes about 120,000 clones, roughly 90% detected once. The sample consisted of peripheral blood, taken on day 0 of AZD1222 vaccination. Source of these receptors: an adult in good health.

This rearrangement joins TRBV27 to TRBJ1-5, with D hard to call. The CDR3 is 15 amino acids. Trimming pared 10 bases from V and 0 bases from J, leaving 16 bases between. Germline V gene data show CDR1 as MNHEY and CDR2 as SMNVEV (reference sequence). In DNA, the CDR3 is TGTGCCACTAGAGATCCGGGTCGTAGCAATCAGCCCCAGCATTTT. Protein product: CATRDPGRSNQPQHF.

Remarks on this clone: Other DNA variants within this sample encode the same CDR3. V gene TRBV28 combines with J gene TRBJ1-2; no firm D call. This CDR3 has 10 amino acids. The germline V gene has CDR1 MDHEN and CDR2 SYDVKM. Trimming stripped 6 bases from V and 4 bases from J, with 3 bases between. The CDR3 DNA follows: TGTGCCAGCAGCCGCTATGGCTACACCTTC. Protein sequence: CASSRYGYTF.

This clone was seen only once. The chain links TRBV18 to TRBJ2-6; the D is unclear. The germline CDR1 and CDR2 sequences are KGHSH and LQKENI. The CDR3 extends over 17 amino acids. V lost 0 bases and J lost 3, with 12 bases in between. CDR3 loop: CASSPPYRWCGANVLTF. The CDR3 nucleotides read TGTGCCAGCTCACCACCTTACAGATGGTGTGGGGCCAACGTCCTGACTTTC.

The V call is TRBV11-3, the J call TRBJ1-1, with 7 positions matching TRBD1. Germline lookup yields CDR1 SGHNT and CDR2 YENEEA. After removal of 5 bases from V and 0 bases from J, the junction contained 12 bases not matched to a gene. This CDR3 has 17 amino acids. CDR3 residues: CASSPWDSVLMNTEAFF. The CDR3 DNA reads as TGTGCCAGCAGCCCGTGGGACAGCGTTCTAATGAACACTGAAGCTTTCTTT. The complete variable domain, with remaining parts taken from reference TRBV11-3 and TRBJ1-1, reads EAGVVQSPRYKIIEKKQPVAFWCNPISGHNTLYWYLQNLGQGPELLIRYENEEAVDDSQLPKDRFSAERLKGVDSTLKIQPAELGDSAVYLCASSPWDSVLMNTEAFFGQGTRLTVV.

The rearrangement joins TRBV28 to TRBJ1-1; 9 positions match TRBD1. This CDR3 is 12 amino acids long. The V and J ends lost 6 bases and 11 bases, in that order; junction bases with no gene match: 7. CDR1 MDHEN and CDR2 SYDVKM come from the germline V gene. The CDR3, as DNA: TGTGCCAGCAGGATCCGGGACAGGGACGCTTTCTTT. This sequence encodes CASRIRDRDAFF. Variable domain in full (rest from reference TRBV28 and TRBJ1-1): DVKVTQSSRYLVKRTGEKVFLECVQDMDHENMFWYRQDPGLGLRLIYFSYDVKMKEKGDIPEGYSVSREKKERFSLILESASTNQTSMYLCASRIRDRDAFFGQGTRLTVV.

CDR3 DNA sequence: TGCGCCAGCAGCTTGGGCCTTCGGCTGCGGTCGATGGATACGCAGTATTTT. Its translation is CASSLGLRLRSMDTQYF. The gene calls are TRBV5-1 and TRBJ2-3; D unclear. CDR1 and CDR2 from the germline V gene are SGHRS and YFSETQ. This CDR3 has 17 amino acids. V was trimmed by 0 bases and J by 6 bases, leaving 20 bases between them.

The CDR3 region is CASSRDSLTDTQYF. DNA of the CDR3: TGTGCCAGCAGCCGGGACAGCCTCACAGATACGCAGTATTTT. This chain links TRBV13 with TRBJ2-3; 7 bases fit TRBD1. The CDR3 extends over 14 amino acids. Germline V gene lookup returns CDR1 PRHDT and CDR2 FYEKMQ (reference sequence). Trimming took 5 bases from V and 2 from J; bases not matched to a gene: 4.

This clone was recorded once. V is TRBV9 and J is TRBJ2-7; 10 bases are shared with TRBD2. CDR1 is SGDLS and CDR2 is YYNGEE in the germline V gene. Germline trimming cut 4 bases from V and 4 bases from J; bases unmatched to any gene: 5. This CDR3 comprises 14 residues. The CDR3 protein is CASSTSGKGYEQYF. As DNA, the CDR3 is TGTGCCAGCAGCACTAGCGGGAAAGGATACGAGCAGTACTTC.

This clone was found once. The chain has TRBV11-2 and TRBJ2-7; D ambiguous. CDR3 size: 14 residues. V was cut by 2 bases and J by 1 base, with 9 bases left in between. The germline CDR1 and CDR2 sequences are SGHAT and FQNNGV. CDR3 protein: CASSLQPNSYEQYF. As DNA, the CDR3 is TGTGCCAGCAGCTTACAGCCAAATTCCTACGAGCAGTACTTC.

The chain recombines TRBV6-1 with TRBJ2-1, with D hard to call. The CDR3 loop spans 13 amino acids. CDR1 and CDR2 from the germline V gene are MNHNS and SASEGT. Trimming stripped 3 bases from V and 7 bases from J, with 10 bases between. The CDR3 is CASSEFGLNEQFF. CDR3 coding DNA: TGTGCCAGCAGTGAGTTTGGGCTTAATGAGCAGTTCTTC.

For the CDR3, the DNA is TGTGCCAGCAGATCGGGACTACAAGAGACCCAGTACTTC. Residues: CASRSGLQETQYF. The chain joins TRBV6-5 to TRBJ2-5, with 7 bases fitting TRBD2. The CDR3 is 13 amino acids. The V gene end was trimmed by 6 bases and the J gene end by 2 bases; junction bases not matched to a gene: 3. Germline lookup yields CDR1 MNHEY and CDR2 SVGAGI.

V usage is TRBV19 and J usage is TRBJ2-2, with D perhaps matching TRBD2 (5 bases). The CDR3 consists of 13 residues. The V end was cut by 3 bases, the J end by 7 bases, with 9 bases between. Germline CDR1 LNHDA, CDR2 SQIVND (reference sequence). Here the CDR3 DNA reads TGTGCCAGTAGTATCGGAGGCTACGGGGAGCTGTTTTTT. This codes for CASSIGGYGELFF.

The chain recombines TRBV27 with TRBJ2-1; 12 positions agree with TRBD2. This CDR3 has 17 residues. CDR1 and CDR2 (germline): MNHEY, SMNVEV (reference sequence). The trim removed 6 bases at V and 10 bases at J, leaving 16 bases unmatched. The CDR3 reads CASSPSLGTSGFGEQFF. The CDR3 DNA reads TGTGCCAGCAGCCCTTCGTTAGGGACTAGCGGGTTTGGGGAGCAGTTCTTC.

The J gene is TRBJ2-7, the V gene TRBV6-5; 12 nucleotides align to TRBD2. Germline CDR1 and CDR2: MNHEY and SVGAGI. Losses at the gene ends were 4 bases for V and 7 bases for J; bases not matched to a gene: 8. The CDR3 has 15 residues. The CDR3 sequence: CASSFVLAGGGEQYF. The CDR3 DNA is TGTGCCAGCAGTTTTGTCCTAGCGGGAGGGGGGGAGCAGTACTTC.

This clone was observed once. The CDR3 spells CASSQPAGRNEQYF. The CDR3 nucleotides read TGCGCCAGCAGCCAACCCGCCGGGAGGAACGAGCAGTACTTC. The rearrangement links TRBV4-1 to TRBJ2-7; TRBD2 matches at 7 bases. This CDR3 comprises 14 residues. Germline values: CDR1 MGHRA, CDR2 YSYEKL. J lost 5 bases, V lost 2 bases, and 6 bases had no gene match.

The V call is TRBV28, the J call TRBJ1-2, with a tentative D call TRBD1 (6 bases). This CDR3 is 13 amino acids long. V lost 5 bases, J lost 2 bases, and 9 bases lay in between. The germline V gene has CDR1 MDHEN and CDR2 SYDVKM. CDR3 nucleotide sequence: TGTGCCAGCAGTCGGGGGGCGAACTATGGCTACACCTTC. Translating it yields CASSRGANYGYTF.

This clone is a singleton in its sample. V and J are TRBV21-1 and TRBJ1-1. TRBV21-1 is deemed a pseudogene. This CDR3 has 17 amino acids. The CDR3 protein is CASSIGWAGSWNTEAFF. CDR3 bases: TGTGCCAGCAGCATAGGGTGGGCAGGGAGTTGGAACACTGAAGCTTTCTTT.

V gene TRBV4-3 combines with J gene TRBJ1-3, with a weak D call TRBD1 (6 bases). Trimming stripped 1 base from V and 0 bases from J, with 16 bases between. This CDR3 has 18 amino acids. The germline V gene encodes CDR1 LGHNA and CDR2 YSLEER. Here the CDR3 DNA reads TGCGCCAGCAGCCAAGCCCAACAGGGACTCAGCTCTGGAAACACCATATATTTT. This translates into CASSQAQQGLSSGNTIYF.

V and J are TRBV27 and TRBJ1-2, with unresolved D. CDR1 is MNHEY and CDR2 is SMNVEV in the germline V gene (reference sequence). V was trimmed by 0 bases and J by 2 bases, leaving 4 bases between them. The CDR3 consists of 13 residues. CDR3 bases: TGTGCCAGCAGTTTATCAGGGAACTATGGCTACACCTTC. Translating gives CASSLSGNYGYTF.

This chain uses TRBV5-4 with TRBJ1-1; possible D gene TRBD1, 5 bases. Trimming cost V 0 bases and J 4 bases, with 10 bases left between them. Looked up from germline, CDR1 is SGHNT and CDR2 is YYREEE (reference sequence). This CDR3 has 14 amino acids. The CDR3 nucleotides read TGTGCCAGCAGCTTGGTAGGGGACTTCACTGAAGCTTTCTTT. Translating it yields CASSLVGDFTEAFF. Variable domain in full (rest from reference TRBV5-4 and TRBJ1-1): ETGVTQSPTHLIKTRGQQVTLRCSSQSGHNTVSWYQQALGQGPQFIFQYYREEENGRGNFPPRFSGLQFPNYSSELNVNALELDDSALYLCASSLVGDFTEAFFGQGTRLTVV.

The chain joins TRBV9 to TRBJ2-1; the D call may be TRBD1 or TRBD2 (5 bases each). CDR1 and CDR2 (germline): SGDLS, YYNGEE. V was trimmed by 3 bases and J by 7 bases, leaving 17 bases between them. There are 15 residues in the CDR3. CDR3 nucleotide sequence: TGTGCCAGCAGCGCACGAGACTGGGGCGGGAATGAGCAGTTCTTC. As protein: CASSARDWGGNEQFF.

The rearrangement joins TRBV4-1 to TRBJ1-5; 7 bases fit TRBD1. The J segment lost 7 bases and the V segment lost 3 bases, leaving 15 bases of the junction unmatched. CDR1 is MGHRA, CDR2 YSYEKL, per germline. The CDR3 is made up of 17 amino acids. The CDR3 region is CASSHTILQGPGQPQHF. The CDR3 nucleotides read TGCGCCAGCAGCCATACTATTCTACAGGGGCCGGGCCAGCCCCAGCATTTT.

V usage is TRBV6-4 and J usage is TRBJ1-6; 9 nucleotides match TRBD1. Per germline, CDR1 MRHNA and CDR2 SNTAGT. The CDR3 has 17 amino acids. V was pared by 6 bases and J by 9 bases, with 15 bases of the junction left unmatched. CDR3 in amino acids: CASSEDPGQGAGSPLHF. CDR3 nucleotides: TGTGCCAGCAGCGAGGATCCGGGACAGGGAGCCGGTTCACCCCTCCACTTT.

The chain has TRBV19 and TRBJ1-1, with 8 bases identical to TRBD1. The length of the CDR3 is 16 residues. CDR1 LNHDA and CDR2 SQIVND come from the germline V gene (reference sequence). Germline trimming cut 4 bases from V and 4 bases from J; bases unmatched to any gene: 11. Written as DNA, the CDR3 is TGTGCCAGTAGTACGAGGACAGGGTACGGGCGCACTGAAGCTTTCTTT. The encoded protein is CASSTRTGYGRTEAFF. Supplemented by reference TRBV19 and TRBJ1-1, the full variable domain reads DGGITQSPKYLFRKEGQNVTLSCEQNLNHDAMYWYRQDPGQGLRLIYYSQIVNDFQKGDIAEGYSVSREKKESFPLTVTSAQKNPTAFYLCASSTRTGYGRTEAFFGQGTRLTVV.